Below, 3 T cell receptor beta chains from the same sample are listed, as sequenced in a study of blood T cell repertoires in COVID-19. Assay: immunoSEQ multiplex PCR; the TCRdb copy retains only in-frame clones and omits some. The sample contains over 250,000 clones, about 92% of which appear only once. Sequenced material: PBMCs or T cells enriched from blood (not recorded which). The receptors shown here come from a man aged 60 to 75 who had recovered from COVID-19.

This clone was found a few times. This rearrangement joins TRBV14 to TRBJ2-1; tentatively, D is TRBD2 (5 bases). The germline V gene has CDR1 SGHDN and CDR2 FVKESK. This CDR3 comprises 15 residues. V was shortened by 4 bases and J by 6 bases, with 16 bases between the two germline ends. The CDR3 is CASSPGGWKGNEQFF. CDR3 in DNA: TGTGCCAGCAGCCCCGGAGGCTGGAAGGGCAATGAGCAGTTCTTC.

This rearrangement joins TRBV7-9 to TRBJ1-2; 7 bases are shared with TRBD1. J gave up 14 bases and V 0 bases, and 12 bases lay outside the gene matches. The germline CDR1 and CDR2 sequences are SEHNR and FQNEAQ (reference sequence). The CDR3 loop spans 14 amino acids. CDR3 residues: CASSLAGQTMASTF. CDR3 nucleotides: TGTGCCAGCAGCTTAGCGGGACAGACTATGGCTAGTACCTTC. The whole variable domain, filled in from reference TRBV7-9 and TRBJ1-2, reads DTGVSQNPRHKITKRGQNVTFRCDPISEHNRLYWYRQTLGQGPEFLTYFQNEAQLEKSRLLSDRFSAERPKGSFSTLEIQRTEQGDSAMYLCASSLAGQTMASTFGSGTRLTVV.

The chain couples TRBV7-9 to TRBJ2-3, with TRBD2 matching 10 bases. Germline CDR1 and CDR2: SEHNR and FQNEAQ (reference sequence). The V segment lost 6 bases and the J segment 0 bases; nucleotides outside the gene matches: 15. This CDR3 comprises 19 residues. CDR3 sequence reads: CASSIGDLAGARSTDTQYF. The CDR3 DNA reads TGTGCCAGCAGTATAGGGGATCTAGCGGGGGCCCGTAGCACAGATACGCAGTATTTT.